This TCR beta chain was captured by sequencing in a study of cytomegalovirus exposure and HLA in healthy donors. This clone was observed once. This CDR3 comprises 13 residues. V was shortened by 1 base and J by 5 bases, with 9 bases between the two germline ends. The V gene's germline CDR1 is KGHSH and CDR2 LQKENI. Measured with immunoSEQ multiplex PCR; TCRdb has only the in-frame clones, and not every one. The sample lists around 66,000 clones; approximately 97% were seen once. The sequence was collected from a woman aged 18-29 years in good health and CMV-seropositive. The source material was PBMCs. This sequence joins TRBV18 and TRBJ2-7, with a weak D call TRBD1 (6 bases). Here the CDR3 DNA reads TGTGCCAGCTCACCACACAGGGACCACGAGCAGTACTTC. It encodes CASSPHRDHEQYF. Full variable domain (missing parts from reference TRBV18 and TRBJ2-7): NAGVMQNPRHLVRRRGQEARLRCSPMKGHSHVYWYRQLPEEGLKFMVYLQKENIIDESGMPKERFSAEFPKEGPSILRIQQVVRGDSAAYFCASSPHRDHEQYFGPGTRLTVT.